These 22 T cell receptor beta chains originate from one sample sequenced in a study of blood T cell repertoires in COVID-19. Here immunoSEQ multiplex PCR was the method, and the copy in TCRdb shows in-frame clones only, minus some. The data contain 200,000 to 250,000 clones, 85% to 90% of them singletons. Sequenced sample: peripheral blood. The origin of the receptors is an older woman with acute or convalescent COVID-19.

This clone was detected a few times. The chain couples TRBV11-2 to TRBJ2-3; D call uncertain. CDR1 is SGHAT, CDR2 FQNNGV, per germline. V was clipped by 5 bases and J by 6 bases, with 6 bases between them. This CDR3 is 11 amino acids long. The CDR3 DNA follows: TGTGCCAGCAGCCCCAGGGATACGCAGTATTTT. This gives the protein CASSPRDTQYF. Full variable domain (missing parts from reference TRBV11-2 and TRBJ2-3): EAGVAQSPRYKIIEKRQSVAFWCNPISGHATLYWYQQILGQGPKLLIQFQNNGVVDDSQLPKDRFSAERLKGVDSTLKIQPAKLEDSAVYLCASSPRDTQYFGPGTRLTVL.

This clone was observed a handful of times. This CDR3 reads CASSRGQGLNSPLHF. CDR3 sequence (DNA): TGTGCCAGCAGTCGAGGACAGGGCCTGAATTCACCCCTCCACTTT. The chain joins TRBV6-5 to TRBJ1-6; 8 nucleotides align to TRBD1. The CDR3 extends over 15 amino acids. The trim removed 5 bases at V and 7 bases at J, leaving 7 bases unmatched. CDR1 is MNHEY and CDR2 is SVGAGI in the germline V gene.

CDR3 sequence (DNA): TGTGCCAGCGGGGCCGGGGGACTAGCGGGGGAGTACTTC. Encoded protein: CASGAGGLAGEYF. V is TRBV28 and J is TRBJ2-7; 14 nucleotides agree with TRBD2. J gave up 11 bases and V 8 bases, and 8 bases lay outside the gene matches. Germline CDR1 and CDR2: MDHEN and SYDVKM. The CDR3 loop spans 13 amino acids.

Points on this clone: Additional DNA sequences in this sample encode the identical CDR3. V and J are TRBV4-2 and TRBJ2-5; TRBD2 is a possible D gene (6 bases). The V gene's germline CDR1 is LGHNA and CDR2 YNFKEQ. Deletions cut 1 base from V and 5 bases from J, with 11 bases between. This CDR3 comprises 14 residues. CDR3 sequence (DNA): TGTGCCAGCAGCCAAGGGACGCGGGGCGAGACCCAGTACTTC. Translated: CASSQGTRGETQYF.

The gene calls are TRBV19 and TRBJ1-5; a possible D gene is TRBD1 (5 bases). V was shortened by 7 bases and J by 5 bases, with 12 bases between the two germline ends. Looked up from germline, CDR1 is LNHDA and CDR2 is SQIVND (reference sequence). The CDR3 is made up of 13 amino acids. The CDR3 region has the DNA TGTGCCAGTACAGGGTCTCCCTATCAGCCCCAGCATTTT. It is translated as CASTGSPYQPQHF.

V gene TRBV6-2 or TRBV6-3 combines with J gene TRBJ1-1, with D tentatively TRBD1 (6 bases). The CDR3 covers 17 residues. Trimming removed 3 bases at V and 5 bases at J, with 22 bases between. CDR1 and CDR2 (germline): MNHEY, SVGEGT. The CDR3 DNA is TGTGCCAGCAGTTATCAGGGGTTGAAAAGTCCCAGGACTGAAGCTTTCTTT. It yields the protein CASSYQGLKSPRTEAFF.

The V gene is TRBV19, the J gene TRBJ1-2; 10 bases fit TRBD1. Trimming took 5 bases from V and 8 from J; bases not matched to a gene: 11. CDR3 length: 15 residues. In germline, CDR1 is LNHDA, CDR2 SQIVND (reference sequence). The CDR3 spells CASSPGGDRGGGYTF. Written as DNA, the CDR3 is TGTGCCAGTAGTCCTGGGGGGGACAGGGGCGGCGGCTACACCTTC.

This clone occurred once. The J gene is TRBJ2-6, the V gene TRBV29-1, with a possible D match to TRBD1 (5 bases). The CDR3 totals 18 residues. Trimming took 6 bases from V and 0 from J, leaving 21 bases between them. CDR1 SQVTM and CDR2 ANQGSEA come from the germline V gene. CDR3 in amino acids: CSVASGQGPRSGANVLTF. The CDR3 bases are TGCAGCGTCGCCTCCGGGCAGGGCCCTCGCTCTGGGGCCAACGTCCTGACTTTC.

The rearrangement uses TRBV6-5 and TRBJ1-1, with 8 nucleotides matching TRBD1. Germline V gene data show CDR1 as MNHEY and CDR2 as SVGAGI. The CDR3 covers 14 residues. V lost 4 bases to trimming and J lost 4 bases; unmatched junction nucleotides: 5. In DNA, the CDR3 is TGTGCCAGCAGTTCAGGGGGCGTAGGCACTGAAGCTTTCTTT. Translation: CASSSGGVGTEAFF.

This chain links TRBV30 with TRBJ2-7, with D perhaps matching TRBD2 (6 bases). The germline V gene encodes CDR1 GTSNPN and CDR2 SVGIG (reference sequence). This CDR3 region has 15 residues. The V gene lost 4 bases and the J gene lost 0 bases, with 16 bases spanning the gap. Here the CDR3 reads CAWTEQGLSSYEQYF. The CDR3 coding sequence is TGTGCCTGGACCGAGCAGGGACTCAGCTCCTACGAGCAGTACTTC.

This chain links TRBV4-2 with TRBJ1-6, with 7 positions matching TRBD1. V shed 3 bases, J shed 8 bases, and the junction held 4 bases outside the gene matches. This CDR3 has 14 amino acids. From germline, CDR1 is LGHNA and CDR2 YNFKEQ. The CDR3 DNA sequence: TGTGCCAGCAGCCAGAGACAGGGTTATTCACCCCTCCACTTT. This gives the protein CASSQRQGYSPLHF.

The chain joins TRBV5-1 to TRBJ2-5; D is perhaps TRBD1 (6 bases). This CDR3 spans 16 amino acids. CDR1 is SGHRS, CDR2 YFSETQ, per germline. V was pared by 0 bases and J by 2 bases, with 14 bases between. DNA of the CDR3: TGCGCCAGCAGCTTGGATTTCAGGGGTCGTCAAGAGACCCAGTACTTC. It encodes CASSLDFRGRQETQYF.

This chain links TRBV14 with TRBJ1-5, with D possibly TRBD1 on 6 matching bases. The CDR3 is 15 residues long. V dropped 4 bases and J dropped 2 bases, with 12 bases sitting between them. Germline V gene data show CDR1 as SGHDN and CDR2 as FVKESK. CDR3 sequence: CASSRAGAGNQPQHF. The DNA for the CDR3 is TGTGCCAGCAGCCGGGCAGGGGCGGGCAATCAGCCCCAGCATTTT.

This rearrangement joins TRBV5-1 to TRBJ2-3; 8 nucleotides line up with TRBD2. The junction had 7 bases not matched to a gene; V was cut back by 2 bases and J by 2 bases. In germline, CDR1 is SGHRS, CDR2 YFSETQ. CDR3 length: 16 residues. The CDR3, as DNA: TGCGCCAGCAGCTTCGGGGGGGCCTTTGCCACAGATACGCAGTATTTT. Protein: CASSFGGAFATDTQYF.

The V gene is TRBV11-2, the J gene TRBJ1-1, with TRBD1 matching over 7 bases. V was clipped by 10 bases and J by 3 bases; unmatched bases: 11. Germline V gives CDR1 SGHAT, CDR2 FQNNGV. This CDR3 has 14 amino acids. The CDR3 nucleotides read TGTGCCACCGAATCGGGCAGGGGGGACACTGAAGCTTTCTTT. It specifies CATESGRGDTEAFF.

The V gene is TRBV11-2, the J gene TRBJ2-7; no reliable D call. This CDR3 spans 14 amino acids. V lost 3 bases to trimming and J lost 0 bases, with 9 bases between them. Germline V gives CDR1 SGHAT, CDR2 FQNNGV. The CDR3 protein is CASSFQSLSYEQYF. The CDR3 nucleotides read TGTGCCAGCAGCTTCCAGTCTCTCTCCTACGAGCAGTACTTC.

The chain uses TRBV30 and TRBJ1-5; D is perhaps TRBD1 (6 bases). V lost 0 bases, J lost 6 bases, and 6 bases lay in between. This CDR3 is 12 amino acids long. Germline CDR1 is GTSNPN and CDR2 is SVGIG (reference sequence). CDR3 coding DNA: TGTGCCTGGAGTGTACAGGGTCAGCCCCAGCATTTT. It yields the protein CAWSVQGQPQHF. Complete variable domain (other parts from reference TRBV30 and TRBJ1-5): SQTIHQWPATLVQPVGSPLSLECTVEGTSNPNLYWYRQAAGRGLQLLFYSVGIGQISSEVPQNLSASRPQDRQFILSSKKLLLSDSGFYLCAWSVQGQPQHFGDGTRLSIL.

The rearrangement joins TRBV7-8 to TRBJ2-5; 15 nucleotides line up with TRBD2. Per the germline V gene, CDR1 is SGHVS and CDR2 is FQNEAQ. The trim removed 4 bases at V and 5 bases at J, leaving 5 bases unmatched. The CDR3 runs 16 residues. In nucleotides, the CDR3 is TGTGCCAGCAGCTCCGGACTAGCGGGAGGGGGGGAGACCCAGTACTTC. Protein product: CASSSGLAGGGETQYF.

The genes are TRBV21-1 and TRBJ1-1. TRBV21-1 represents a pseudogene. This CDR3 is built from 14 residues. The CDR3 protein is CASSKAPGCNKAFF. The CDR3 region has the DNA TGTGCCAGCAGCAAAGCGCCGGGGTGTAATAAAGCTTTCTTT.

In this sample, this clone turned up a few times. The rearrangement joins TRBV19 to TRBJ2-7; D is uncertain. Trimming left V 6 bases short and J 0 bases short, with 9 bases between. The V gene's germline CDR1 is LNHDA and CDR2 SQIVND (reference sequence). This CDR3 is 13 amino acids long. The CDR3 is CASSRPGSYEQYF. CDR3 sequence (DNA): TGTGCCAGTAGCAGGCCTGGCTCCTACGAGCAGTACTTC.

The rearrangement joins TRBV6-2 or TRBV6-3 to TRBJ2-2, with 9 bases aligning to TRBD2. From germline, CDR1 is MNHEY and CDR2 SVGEGT. This CDR3 has 15 residues. Germline trimming cut 4 bases from V and 2 bases from J; bases unmatched to any gene: 2. CDR3 sequence: CASSLTSGNTGELFF. CDR3 sequence (DNA): TGTGCCAGCAGTTTGACTAGCGGAAACACCGGGGAGCTGTTTTTT.

The chain has TRBV4-3 and TRBJ2-2, with no clear D. The V end was cut by 1 base, the J end by 5 bases, with 8 bases between. The CDR3 runs to 14 residues. In germline, CDR1 is LGHNA, CDR2 YSLEER. The DNA of the CDR3 is TGCGCCAGCAGCCAAGCTCATCGGACCGGGGAGCTGTTTTTT. Encoded protein: CASSQAHRTGELFF.